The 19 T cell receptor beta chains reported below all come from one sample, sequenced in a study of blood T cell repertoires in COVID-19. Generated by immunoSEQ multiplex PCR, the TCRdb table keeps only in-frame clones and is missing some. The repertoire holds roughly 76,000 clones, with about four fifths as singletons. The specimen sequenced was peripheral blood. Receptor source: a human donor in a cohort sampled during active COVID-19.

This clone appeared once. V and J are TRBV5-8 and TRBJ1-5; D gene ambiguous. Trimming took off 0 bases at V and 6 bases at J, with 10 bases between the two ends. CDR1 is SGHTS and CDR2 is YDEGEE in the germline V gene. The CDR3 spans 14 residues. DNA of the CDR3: TGTGCCAGCAGCTTGGGGGCAGGTTTTCAGCCCCAGCATTTT. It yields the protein CASSLGAGFQPQHF.

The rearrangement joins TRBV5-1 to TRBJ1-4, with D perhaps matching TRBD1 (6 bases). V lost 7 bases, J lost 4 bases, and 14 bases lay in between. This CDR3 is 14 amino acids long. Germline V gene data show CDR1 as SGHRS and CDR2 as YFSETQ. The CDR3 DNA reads TGCGCCAGCGGGCAGGGGAGCAGTAATGAAAAACTGTTTTTT. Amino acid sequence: CASGQGSSNEKLFF. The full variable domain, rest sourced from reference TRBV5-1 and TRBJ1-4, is KAGVTQTPRYLIKTRGQQVTLSCSPISGHRSVSWYQQTPGQGLQFLFEYFSETQRNKGNFPGRFSGRQFSNSRSEMNVSTLELGDSALYLCASGQGSSNEKLFFGSGTQLSVL.

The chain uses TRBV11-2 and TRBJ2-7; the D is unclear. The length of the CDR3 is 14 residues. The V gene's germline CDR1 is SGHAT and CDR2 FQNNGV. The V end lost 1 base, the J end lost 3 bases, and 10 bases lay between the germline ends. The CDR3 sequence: CASSLGLRIYEQYF. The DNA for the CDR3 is TGTGCCAGCAGCTTAGGTTTGCGGATCTACGAGCAGTACTTC.

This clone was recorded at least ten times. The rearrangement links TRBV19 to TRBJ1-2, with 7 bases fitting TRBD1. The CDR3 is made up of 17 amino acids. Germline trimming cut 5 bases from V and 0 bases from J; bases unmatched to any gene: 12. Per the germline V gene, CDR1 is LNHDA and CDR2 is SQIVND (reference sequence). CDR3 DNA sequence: TGTGCCAGTAGTGACAACAGGGGAATAGGAGCTAACTATGGCTACACCTTC. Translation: CASSDNRGIGANYGYTF.

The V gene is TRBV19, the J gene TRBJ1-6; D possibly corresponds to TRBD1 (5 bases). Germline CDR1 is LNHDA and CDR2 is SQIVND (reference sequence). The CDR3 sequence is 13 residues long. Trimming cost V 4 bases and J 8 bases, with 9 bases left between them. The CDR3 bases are TGTGCCAGTAGTACTCTAGGGGATTCACCCCTCCACTTT. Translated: CASSTLGDSPLHF.

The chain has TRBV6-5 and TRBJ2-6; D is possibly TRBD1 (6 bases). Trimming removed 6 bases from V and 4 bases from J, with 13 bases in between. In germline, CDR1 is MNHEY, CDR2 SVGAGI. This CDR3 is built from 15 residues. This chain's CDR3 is CASRVGHLGANVLTF. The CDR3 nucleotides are TGTGCCAGCAGGGTGGGACATTTGGGGGCCAACGTCCTGACTTTC.

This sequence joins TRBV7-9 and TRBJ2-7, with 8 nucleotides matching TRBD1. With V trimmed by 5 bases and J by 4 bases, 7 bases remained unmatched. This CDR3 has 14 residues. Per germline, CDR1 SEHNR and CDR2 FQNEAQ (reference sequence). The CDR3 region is CASSTTGGFYEQYF. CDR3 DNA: TGTGCCAGCAGCACTACAGGGGGTTTTTACGAGCAGTACTTC.

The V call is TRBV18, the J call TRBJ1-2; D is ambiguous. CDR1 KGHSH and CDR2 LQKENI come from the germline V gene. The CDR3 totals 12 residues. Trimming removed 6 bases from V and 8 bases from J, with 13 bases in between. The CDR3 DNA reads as TGTGCCAGCTCCGCCCCTGCGCGAGGCTACACCTTC. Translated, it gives CASSAPARGYTF.

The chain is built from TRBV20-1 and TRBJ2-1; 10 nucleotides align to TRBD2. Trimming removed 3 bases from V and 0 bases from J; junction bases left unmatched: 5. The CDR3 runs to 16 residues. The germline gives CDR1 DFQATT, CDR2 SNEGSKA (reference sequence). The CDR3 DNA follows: TGCAGTGCTAGTTATAGCGGGGGGAGCTCCTACAATGAGCAGTTCTTC. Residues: CSASYSGGSSYNEQFF.

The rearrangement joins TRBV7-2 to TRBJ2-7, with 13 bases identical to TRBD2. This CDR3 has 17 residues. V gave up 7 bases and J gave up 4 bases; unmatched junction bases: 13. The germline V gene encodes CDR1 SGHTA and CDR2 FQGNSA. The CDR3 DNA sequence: TGTGCCAGCACCCTACTAGCGGGAGGGTCCGCGGGGTACGAGCAGTACTTC. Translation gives CASTLLAGGSAGYEQYF.

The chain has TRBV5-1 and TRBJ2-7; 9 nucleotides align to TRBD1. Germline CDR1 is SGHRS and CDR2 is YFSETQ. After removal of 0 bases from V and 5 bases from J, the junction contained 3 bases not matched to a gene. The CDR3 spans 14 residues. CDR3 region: CASSLVGTGNEQYF. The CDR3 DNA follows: TGCGCCAGCAGCTTGGTAGGGACAGGGAACGAGCAGTACTTC.

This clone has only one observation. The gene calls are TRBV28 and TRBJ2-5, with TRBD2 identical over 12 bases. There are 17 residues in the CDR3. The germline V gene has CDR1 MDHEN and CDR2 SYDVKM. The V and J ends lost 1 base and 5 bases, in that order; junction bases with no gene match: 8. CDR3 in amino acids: CASSLFSTSGREETQYF. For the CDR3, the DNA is TGTGCCAGCAGTTTATTCTCGACTAGCGGGAGAGAGGAGACCCAGTACTTC.

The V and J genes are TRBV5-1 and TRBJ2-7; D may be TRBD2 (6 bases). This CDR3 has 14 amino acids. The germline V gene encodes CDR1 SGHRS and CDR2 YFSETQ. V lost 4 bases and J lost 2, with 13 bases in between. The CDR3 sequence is CASSPWEETYEQYF. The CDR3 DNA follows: TGCGCCAGCAGCCCCTGGGAGGAAACCTACGAGCAGTACTTC.

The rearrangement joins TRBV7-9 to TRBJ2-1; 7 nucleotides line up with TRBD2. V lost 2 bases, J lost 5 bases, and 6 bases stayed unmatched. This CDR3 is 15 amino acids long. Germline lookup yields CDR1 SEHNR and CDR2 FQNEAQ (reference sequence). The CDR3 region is CASSLRTGGDNEQFF. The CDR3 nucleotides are TGTGCCAGCAGCTTAAGGACGGGAGGTGACAATGAGCAGTTCTTC.

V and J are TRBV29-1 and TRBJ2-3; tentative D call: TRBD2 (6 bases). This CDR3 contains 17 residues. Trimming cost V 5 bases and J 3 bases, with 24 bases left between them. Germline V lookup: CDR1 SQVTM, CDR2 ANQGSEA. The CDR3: CSVYTPPAGPGTDTQYF. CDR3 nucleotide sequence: TGCAGCGTTTACACCCCACCAGCGGGCCCGGGGACAGATACGCAGTATTTT.

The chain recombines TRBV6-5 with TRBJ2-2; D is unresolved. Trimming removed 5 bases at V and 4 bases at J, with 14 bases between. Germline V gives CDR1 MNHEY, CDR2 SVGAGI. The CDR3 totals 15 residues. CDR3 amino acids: CASSHENLLTGELFF. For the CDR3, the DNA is TGTGCCAGCAGTCACGAAAACTTGCTCACCGGGGAGCTGTTTTTT.

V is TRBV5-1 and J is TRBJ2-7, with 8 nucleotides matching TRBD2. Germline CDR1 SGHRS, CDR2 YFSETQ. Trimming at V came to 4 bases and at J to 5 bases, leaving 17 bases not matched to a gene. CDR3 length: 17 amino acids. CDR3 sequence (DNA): TGCGCCAGCAGCCGGAGGAGCGATCCAGCGGGAGACCACGAGCAGTACTTC. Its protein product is CASSRRSDPAGDHEQYF.

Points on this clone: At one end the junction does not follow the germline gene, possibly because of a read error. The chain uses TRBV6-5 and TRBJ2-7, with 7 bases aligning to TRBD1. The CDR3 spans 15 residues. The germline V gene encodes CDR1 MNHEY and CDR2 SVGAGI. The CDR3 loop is CASSNSLDRAHEQYF. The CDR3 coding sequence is TGTGCCAGCAGTAACTCGCTCGACAGGGCCCACGAGCAGTACTTC.

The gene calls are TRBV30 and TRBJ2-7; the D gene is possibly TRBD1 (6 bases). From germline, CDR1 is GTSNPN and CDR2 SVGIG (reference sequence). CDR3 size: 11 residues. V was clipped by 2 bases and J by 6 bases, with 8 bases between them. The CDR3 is CAWSSGAEQYF. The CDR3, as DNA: TGTGCCTGGAGTTCAGGGGCCGAGCAGTACTTC.